Given below is one TCR beta chain in context. It lacks a known antigen. Base qualities are not at hand, and no much larger clone is one base apart. These data come from a study of long-term antiretroviral therapy in people with HIV (dated by TCRdb to between 2021 and 2022). Study-level background: The earliest samples were collected approximately a decade before the 2015 WHO recommendation for immediate ART, a period when ART was typically delayed until CD4 counts fell. A retrospective serial study tested whether changes in peripheral blood TRB repertoire composition and diversity were associated with ART initiation and durable HIV suppression. About 40% of the 30 participants with HIV were female. The cohort contributed roughly 200 cryopreserved PBMC samples from 30 to 35 adults with confirmed HIV infection, collected serially over a mean of roughly 6 years (range 1-12). No cross-contamination during QIAcube processing turned up in test extractions that ran a monoclonal T-cell line alongside 33 polyclonal samples. On the study overall, not on this receptor specifically: A significant increase in TRB diversity was found to be associated with ART initiation, although TRB diversity was observed to remain significantly below that of transplant donor controls even after long-term ART. Narrower CDR3 length ranges were observed in HIV repertoires than in controls, and an antigen-experienced repertoire with only a slight naive shift after ART was suggested by the network structure. Inferences about post-ART repertoire changes were limited because no data were available on ART adherence, viral resistance or therapy changes. Expanded TRB clones identified before ART initiation dominated the repertoire across all time points, though the dominance fluctuated and decreased in many PLHIV after ART. The samples were dated from about 2004 to 2018, and the ART regimens that were used may be less effective than current ART regimens. Owing to limited PBMC availability, only the TCR beta chain was sequenced, without alpha chain pairing. Because cell numbers in pre-ART samples were limited, unsorted PBMC were profiled instead of sorted CD4+ and CD8+ T cells.

The immunoSEQ hsTCRB v3.0 assay was used at survey level resolution to sequence the TRB variable region. A depth of roughly 35,000-55,000 T-cell genomes per sample was targeted for TRB sequencing. Pooled TRB libraries were sequenced on an Illumina MiSeq with a v3 150-cycle kit. Concerning the study's data processing: Repertoire analysis was performed in R inside a reproducible Nextflow workflow that covered QC, data transformation and analysis. LymphoSeq2, an R package for exploring AIRR-Seq data, was used to implement custom analyses. A handful of samples that yielded fewer than 5000 total TRB sequences were excluded, so that approximately 170 HIV repertoires were analyzed. Among the roughly 200 retained HIV repertoires, 55 to 65 were collected before ART initiation and around 130 after ART initiation. Repertoires were downsampled to 5000 TRB nucleotide sequences, with summary statistics averaged over 100 downsampling iterations. Only TRB sequences with CDR3 regions of at least seven amino acids were retained for analysis. Two measures captured diversity: a Shannon entropy-derived clonality score and the Gini coefficient. Repertoire networks linked the top 5000 CDR3 amino acid sequences whenever two sequences differed by an edit distance of one. Antigen specificity groups and MHC restriction were predicted for TRB CDR3 amino acid sequences with GLIPH2. To flag known CMV, EBV, HIV or tissue antigen associations, CDR3 amino acid sequences were matched against VDJdb and McPAS-TCR. Pre-ART, post-ART and control groups were compared with Wilcoxon signed-rank tests and Holm-Bonferroni correction. TCRdb carries this immuneACCESS record with in-frame sequences only. Its versions omit some clonotypes, under half of them owing to an unresolved V gene in the studies checked, with the rest unexplained. V, J and clone size are those of that table, while D and trimming were read from the DNA. The sample table holds over 20,000 clones, of which around 88% were seen once. The leading ten clones occupy roughly 4.6% of the sample.

Inclusion was restricted to participants for whom at least one PBMC sample before ART initiation and at least two post-ART samples were available. All participants with HIV were treated in the United States of America. Before DNA extraction, cryopreserved samples of about 0.95-11 million PBMC were thawed and then washed. At the time of the earliest PBMC sample, participants with HIV were aged between roughly 20 and 55 years. PBMC samples from each participant spanned 1-4 timepoints before ART initiation and 2-8 timepoints after ART initiation, with a median of 7 samples. For every participant, serial HIV viral load, CD4+ T-cell count, ART history and demographic data were obtained. Genomic DNA was extracted from unsorted PBMC with a Qiagen kit on a QIAcube, processed in batches of 12 samples. The clonotype comes from a man between 18 and 29 years old with HIV. Sequencing used unsorted PBMCs, obtained 3 years after starting antiretroviral therapy.

The sequence in DNA is TGTGCCAGCAGCTTAGAGTATAGGGGCCAAGAGACCCAGTACTTC. Translated, it reads CASSLEYRGQETQYF. The chain is encoded by TRBV11-2 joined to TRBJ2-5; perhaps TRBD1 is the D gene, with 5 bases matching. V loses 0 bases of germline sequence and J loses 1 base, and the interval between the two ends is 9 bases. The germline V gene gives CDR1 as SGHAT and CDR2 as FQNNGV. CDR3 length: 15 amino acids, cysteine to phenylalanine. Only the CDR3 DNA is retained, 45 bases long and in frame from the first base.